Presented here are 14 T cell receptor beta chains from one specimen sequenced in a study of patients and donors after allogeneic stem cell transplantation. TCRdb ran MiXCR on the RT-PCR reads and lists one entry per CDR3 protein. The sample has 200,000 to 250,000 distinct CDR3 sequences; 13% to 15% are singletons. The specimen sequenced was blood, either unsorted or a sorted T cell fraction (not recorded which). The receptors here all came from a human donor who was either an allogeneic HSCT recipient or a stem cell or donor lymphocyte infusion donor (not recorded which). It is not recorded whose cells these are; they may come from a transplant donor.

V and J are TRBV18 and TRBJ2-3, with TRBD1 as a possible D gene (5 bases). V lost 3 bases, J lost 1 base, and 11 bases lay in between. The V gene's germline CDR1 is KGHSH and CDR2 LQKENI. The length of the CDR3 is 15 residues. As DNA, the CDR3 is TGTGCCAGCTCACCCGCCCAGGGCCGCACAGATACGCAGTATTTT. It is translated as CASSPAQGRTDTQYF.

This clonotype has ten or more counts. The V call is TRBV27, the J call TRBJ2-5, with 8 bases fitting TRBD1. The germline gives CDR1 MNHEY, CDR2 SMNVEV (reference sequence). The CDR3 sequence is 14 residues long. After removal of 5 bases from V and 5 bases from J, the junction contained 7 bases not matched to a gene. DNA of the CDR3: TGTGCCAGCAGTCGCTGGACAGGGTCGGAGACCCAGTACTTC. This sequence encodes CASSRWTGSETQYF.

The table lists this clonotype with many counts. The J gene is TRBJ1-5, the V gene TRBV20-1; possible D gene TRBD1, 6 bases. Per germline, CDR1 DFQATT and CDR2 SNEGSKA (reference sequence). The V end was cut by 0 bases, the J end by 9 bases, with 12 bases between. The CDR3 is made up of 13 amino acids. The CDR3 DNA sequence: TGCAGTGCTAGAGATCAGGGGAGGCGGCCCCAGCATTTT. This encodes CSARDQGRRPQHF.

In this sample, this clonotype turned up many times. Here the CDR3 reads CASSLGGTSDEQYF. In nucleotides, the CDR3 is TGCGCCAGCAGCTTGGGCGGGACTAGCGACGAGCAGTACTTC. The V and J genes are TRBV5-1 and TRBJ2-7, with 10 bases that match TRBD2. Germline loops: CDR1 SGHRS, CDR2 YFSETQ. V trimming: 0 bases; J trimming: 5 bases; junction bases outside the gene matches: 2. CDR3 length equals 14 residues. The variable domain in full, completed from reference TRBV5-1 and TRBJ2-7, reads KAGVTQTPRYLIKTRGQQVTLSCSPISGHRSVSWYQQTPGQGLQFLFEYFSETQRNKGNFPGRFSGRQFSNSRSEMNVSTLELGDSALYLCASSLGGTSDEQYFGPGTRLTVT.

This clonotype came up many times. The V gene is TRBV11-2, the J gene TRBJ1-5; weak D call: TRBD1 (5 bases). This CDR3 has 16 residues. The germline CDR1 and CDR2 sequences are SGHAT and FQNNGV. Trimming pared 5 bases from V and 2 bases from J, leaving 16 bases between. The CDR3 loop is CASSLRGDSGNQPQHF. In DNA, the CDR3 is TGTGCCAGCAGCCTCAGAGGGGACTCGGGCAATCAGCCCCAGCATTTT.

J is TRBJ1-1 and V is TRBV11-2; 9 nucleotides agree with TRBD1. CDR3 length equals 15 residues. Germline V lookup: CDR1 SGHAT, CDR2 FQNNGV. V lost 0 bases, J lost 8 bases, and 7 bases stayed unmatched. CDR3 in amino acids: CASSLDGTGYGEAFF. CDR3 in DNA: TGTGCCAGCAGCTTAGATGGGACAGGGTACGGGGAAGCTTTCTTT.

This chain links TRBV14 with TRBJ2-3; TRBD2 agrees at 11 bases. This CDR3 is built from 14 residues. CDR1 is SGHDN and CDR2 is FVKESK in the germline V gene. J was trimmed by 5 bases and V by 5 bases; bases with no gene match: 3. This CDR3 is CASSVLAGGDTQYF. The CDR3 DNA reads TGTGCCAGCAGCGTTCTAGCGGGGGGAGATACGCAGTATTTT.

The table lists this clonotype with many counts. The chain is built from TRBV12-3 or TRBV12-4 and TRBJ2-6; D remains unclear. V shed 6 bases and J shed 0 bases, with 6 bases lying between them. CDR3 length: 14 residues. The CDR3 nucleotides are TGTGCCAGCAGCCAGGTCTCTGGGGCCAACGTCCTGACTTTC. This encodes CASSQVSGANVLTF.

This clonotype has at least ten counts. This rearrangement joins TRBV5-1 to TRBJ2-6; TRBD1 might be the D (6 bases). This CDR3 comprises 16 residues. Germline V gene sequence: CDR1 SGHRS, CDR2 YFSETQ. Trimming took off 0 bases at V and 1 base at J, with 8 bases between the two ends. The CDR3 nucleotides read TGCGCCAGCAGCTTGGATGGACAGTCTGGGGCCAACGTCCTGACTTTC. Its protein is CASSLDGQSGANVLTF.

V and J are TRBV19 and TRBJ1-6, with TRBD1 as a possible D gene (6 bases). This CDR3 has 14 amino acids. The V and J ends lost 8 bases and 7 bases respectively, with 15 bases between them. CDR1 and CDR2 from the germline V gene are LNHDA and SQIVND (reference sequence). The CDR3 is CASFTQDSNSPLHF. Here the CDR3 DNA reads TGTGCCAGTTTCACTCAGGACAGCAATTCACCCCTCCACTTT.

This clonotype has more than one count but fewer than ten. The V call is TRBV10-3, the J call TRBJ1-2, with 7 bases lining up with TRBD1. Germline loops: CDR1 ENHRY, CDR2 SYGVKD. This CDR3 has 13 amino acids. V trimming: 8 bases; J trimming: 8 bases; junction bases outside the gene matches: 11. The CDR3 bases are TGTGCCATCTTCGCGGACAGGTCCTCGGGCTACACCTTC. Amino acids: CAIFADRSSGYTF.

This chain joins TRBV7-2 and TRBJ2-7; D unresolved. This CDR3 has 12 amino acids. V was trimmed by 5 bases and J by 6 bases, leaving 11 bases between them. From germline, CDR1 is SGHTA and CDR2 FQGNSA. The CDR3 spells CASSQTLREQYF. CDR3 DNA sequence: TGTGCCAGCAGCCAGACCCTCCGCGAGCAGTACTTC.

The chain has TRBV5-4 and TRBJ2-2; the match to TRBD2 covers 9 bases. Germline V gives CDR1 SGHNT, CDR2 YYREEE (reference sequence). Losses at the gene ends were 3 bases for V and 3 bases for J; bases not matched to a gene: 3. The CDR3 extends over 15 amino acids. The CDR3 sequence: CASSWAGGHTGELFF. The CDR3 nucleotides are TGTGCCAGCAGCTGGGCGGGAGGGCACACCGGGGAGCTGTTTTTT.

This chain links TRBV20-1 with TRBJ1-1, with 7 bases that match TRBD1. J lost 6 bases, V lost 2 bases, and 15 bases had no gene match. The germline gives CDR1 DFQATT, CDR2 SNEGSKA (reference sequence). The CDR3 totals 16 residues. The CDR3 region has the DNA TGCAGTGCTAGACCCCAGACAGGGAGTAGTTTCGCTGAAGCTTTCTTT. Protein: CSARPQTGSSFAEAFF.